A single sample is the source of the 4 T cell receptor beta chains below, sequenced in a study of lymphopenia after photon versus proton radiotherapy. Sequencing was performed with immunoSEQ multiplex PCR; in TCRdb, only in-frame clones are kept and a portion is missing. The sample holds approximately 45,000 clones, approximately 85% seen once. The sequenced sample was peripheral blood, obtained from a patient treated with photon-based radiotherapy. Receptors were obtained from a man aged 35 to 55 with gastric cancer.

V usage is TRBV5-4 and J usage is TRBJ1-1, with TRBD1 matching over 7 bases. Per the germline V gene, CDR1 is SGHNT and CDR2 is YYREEE (reference sequence). The CDR3 length is 16 residues. With 5 bases clipped from V and 0 bases from J, the junction kept 10 bases outside the gene matches. The CDR3 loop reads CASRRMAGQLNTEAFF. The DNA for the CDR3 is TGTGCCAGCAGGCGTATGGCGGGACAGCTGAACACTGAAGCTTTCTTT. Full variable domain (outside the CDR3, taken from reference TRBV5-4 and TRBJ1-1): ETGVTQSPTHLIKTRGQQVTLRCSSQSGHNTVSWYQQALGQGPQFIFQYYREEENGRGNFPPRFSGLQFPNYSSELNVNALELDDSALYLCASRRMAGQLNTEAFFGQGTRLTVV.

This clone was seen just once. The CDR3 is CASSLGSHYYGYTF. CDR3 nucleotide sequence: TGTGCCAGCAGCCTAGGGTCCCACTACTATGGCTACACCTTC. The V gene is TRBV5-6, the J gene TRBJ1-2; D unresolved. Trimming removed 4 bases from V and 3 bases from J, with 13 bases in between. The CDR3 sequence is 14 residues long. Germline CDR1 reads SGHDT; CDR2 reads YYEEEE.

The rearrangement uses TRBV4-3 and TRBJ2-1; possible D gene TRBD1, 6 bases. This CDR3 is 15 amino acids long. Germline CDR1 and CDR2: LGHNA and YSLEER. Trimming shortened V by 1 base and J by 3 bases, and 10 bases separated the two germline ends. The DNA for the CDR3 is TGCGCCAGCAGCCAAGGGCCAGGGGACTACAATGAGCAGTTCTTC. This encodes CASSQGPGDYNEQFF.

The chain recombines TRBV5-1 with TRBJ2-5, with 8 positions matching TRBD1. Germline V lookup: CDR1 SGHRS, CDR2 YFSETQ. With 3 bases clipped from V and 4 bases from J, the junction kept 11 bases outside the gene matches. This CDR3 spans 16 amino acids. CDR3 protein: CASSSGRQGPRETQYF. The CDR3 bases are TGCGCCAGCAGCTCGGGCCGACAGGGGCCGAGAGAGACCCAGTACTTC. Filled out from reference TRBV5-1 and TRBJ2-5, the complete variable domain reads KAGVTQTPRYLIKTRGQQVTLSCSPISGHRSVSWYQQTPGQGLQFLFEYFSETQRNKGNFPGRFSGRQFSNSRSEMNVSTLELGDSALYLCASSSGRQGPRETQYFGPGTRLLVL.